This TCR beta chain is drawn from a study of cytomegalovirus exposure and HLA in healthy donors. The germline V gene has CDR1 MNHEY and CDR2 SMNVEV (reference sequence). The CDR3 length is 14 residues. Trimming removed 8 bases at V and 0 bases at J, with 14 bases between. Findings of the study overall: For most TCR beta V segments, an earlier analysis put the productive rate at about 90% or about 30% of the time. Relative to equally common others, HLA-associated TCR beta chains showed greater clonal expansion in a later analysis. A later analysis revealed that TCR association rates differed between HLA loci, peaking at DRB1 and bottoming out at HLA-C.

Primers included in the PCR were 60 Vbeta and 13 Jbeta primers. Here immunoSEQ multiplex PCR was the method, and the copy in TCRdb shows in-frame clones only, minus some. The table lists 150,000 or so clones, about three quarters of them singletons. This clone showed up just a few times. Its antigen is undetermined. The TCR was taken from a woman between 50 and 59 years old in good health and CMV-seropositive. The source material was PBMCs. This chain joins TRBV27 and TRBJ2-7, with D perhaps matching TRBD2 (6 bases). This CDR3 reads CASWRDFTSYEQYF. The CDR3 nucleotides are TGTGCCAGCTGGCGGGACTTCACCTCCTACGAGCAGTACTTC.